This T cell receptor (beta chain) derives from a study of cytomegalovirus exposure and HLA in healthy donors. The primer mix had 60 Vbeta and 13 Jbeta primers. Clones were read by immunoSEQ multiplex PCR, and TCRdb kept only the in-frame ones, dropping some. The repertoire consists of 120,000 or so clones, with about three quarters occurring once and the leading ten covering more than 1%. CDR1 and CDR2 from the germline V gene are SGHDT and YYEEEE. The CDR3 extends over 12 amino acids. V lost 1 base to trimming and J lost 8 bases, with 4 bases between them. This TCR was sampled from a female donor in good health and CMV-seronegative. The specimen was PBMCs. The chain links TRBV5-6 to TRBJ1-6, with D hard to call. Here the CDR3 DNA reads TGTGCCAGCAGCTTGTCAGATTCACCCCTCCACTTT. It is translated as CASSLSDSPLHF.